These T cell receptor beta chains were read from a single sample in a study of prognosis after radiotherapy for stage I lung cancer. TCRdb fed the multiplex PCR reads into MiXCR, producing one record per CDR3 protein. The table has tens of thousands of distinct CDR3 sequences, about 41% seen once. Sequenced here: PBMCs, sampled before or after stereotactic body radiation therapy (not recorded which). These receptors originate from a donor over 45 with non-small cell lung cancer. The CDR3 runs from the conserved cysteine through the conserved F or W. Each record gives: clone size, D gene, V gene, J gene, CDR3 DNA, CDR3 protein. The D gene is left open where the match is weak. Size is omitted from some rows. Given values are once, few, many or a class for expanded clones.

clone size: many; D gene: -; V gene: TRBV19; J gene: TRBJ1-4; CDR3 DNA: TGTGCCAGTAGTACCCGACAGGACAATGAAAAACTGTTTTTT; CDR3 protein: CASSTRQDNEKLFF
clone size: many; D gene: TRBD2; V gene: TRBV7-8; J gene: TRBJ2-1; CDR3 DNA: TGTGCCAGCAGCTTCGAGGTCTCGTCTAGCGGGGGGGCTTACAATGAGCAGTTCTTC; CDR3 protein: CASSFEVSSSGGAYNEQFF
clone size: -; D gene: -; V gene: TRBV6-1; J gene: TRBJ1-1; CDR3 DNA: TGTGCCATCAGTGAGTCAGGGACTGAAGCTTTCTTT; CDR3 protein: CAISESGTEAFF
clone size: many; D gene: -; V gene: TRBV27; J gene: TRBJ1-1; CDR3 DNA: TGTGCCAGCAGTTTGTACGGGGGCGGGGTGTCTGAAGCTTTCTTT; CDR3 protein: CASSLYGGGVSEAFF
clone size: many; D gene: TRBD2; V gene: TRBV6-2/TRBV6-3; J gene: TRBJ2-3; CDR3 DNA: TGTGCCAGCAGTCTTAGCGGGACTAGCGCAGATACGCAGTATTTT; CDR3 protein: CASSLSGTSADTQYF
clone size: medium-sized; D gene: -; V gene: TRBV7-9; J gene: TRBJ2-7; CDR3 DNA: TGTGCCAGCAGCTTAGCTATGCTAGATGAGCAGTACTTC; CDR3 protein: CASSLAMLDEQYF
clone size: many; D gene: -; V gene: TRBV11-2; J gene: TRBJ2-3; CDR3 DNA: TGTGCCAGCAGCTCAGATAGCACAGATACGCAGTATTTT; CDR3 protein: CASSSDSTDTQYF
clone size: many; D gene: -; V gene: TRBV4-2; J gene: TRBJ1-2; CDR3 DNA: TGTGCCAGCAGCCAAGAACCCCAGGGAGGAAACTATGGCTACACCTTC; CDR3 protein: CASSQEPQGGNYGYTF
clone size: many; D gene: TRBD1; V gene: TRBV7-3; J gene: TRBJ2-2; CDR3 DNA: TGTGCCAGCAGCAGCGTAGGGACAGGAGCAGCCGGGGAGCTGTTTTTT; CDR3 protein: CASSSVGTGAAGELFF
clone size: many; D gene: -; V gene: TRBV28; J gene: TRBJ1-1; CDR3 DNA: TGTGCCAGCAGTTTGCCCTCGGGGGACACTGAAGCTTTCTTT; CDR3 protein: CASSLPSGDTEAFF
clone size: many; D gene: -; V gene: TRBV30; J gene: TRBJ2-7; CDR3 DNA: TGTGCCTGGAGTGCCCGCCGCGGGAAGACCCCCAGCTCCTACGAGCAGTACTTC; CDR3 protein: CAWSARRGKTPSSYEQYF
clone size: once; D gene: -; V gene: TRBV2; J gene: TRBJ2-7; CDR3 DNA: TGTGCCAGCAGGTTTAGGGTGTCCACCTACGATCAGTACTTC; CDR3 protein: CASRFRVSTYDQYF
clone size: many; D gene: -; V gene: TRBV7-9; J gene: TRBJ2-2; CDR3 DNA: TGTGCCAGCACCCCAGGTGGGGCAGGGAACACCGGGGAGCTGTTTTTT; CDR3 protein: CASTPGGAGNTGELFF
clone size: many; D gene: TRBD2; V gene: TRBV5-6; J gene: TRBJ2-3; CDR3 DNA: TGTGCCAGCAGCGGGCTAGCGGGTAGCACAGATACGCAGTATTTT; CDR3 protein: CASSGLAGSTDTQYF
clone size: -; D gene: -; V gene: TRBV5-1; J gene: TRBJ1-5; CDR3 DNA: TGCGCCAGCAGCTTGTCTCTGGGTTTGGATCAGCCCCAGCATTTT; CDR3 protein: CASSLSLGLDQPQHF
clone size: many; D gene: -; V gene: TRBV20-1; J gene: TRBJ2-3; CDR3 DNA: TGCAGTGCTAGAGATTGGCGGGACCCTACAGATACGCAGTATTTT; CDR3 protein: CSARDWRDPTDTQYF
clone size: many; D gene: -; V gene: TRBV25-1; J gene: TRBJ2-1; CDR3 DNA: TGTGCCAGCAGTGAAAGGACAAATGAGCAGTTCTTC; CDR3 protein: CASSERTNEQFF